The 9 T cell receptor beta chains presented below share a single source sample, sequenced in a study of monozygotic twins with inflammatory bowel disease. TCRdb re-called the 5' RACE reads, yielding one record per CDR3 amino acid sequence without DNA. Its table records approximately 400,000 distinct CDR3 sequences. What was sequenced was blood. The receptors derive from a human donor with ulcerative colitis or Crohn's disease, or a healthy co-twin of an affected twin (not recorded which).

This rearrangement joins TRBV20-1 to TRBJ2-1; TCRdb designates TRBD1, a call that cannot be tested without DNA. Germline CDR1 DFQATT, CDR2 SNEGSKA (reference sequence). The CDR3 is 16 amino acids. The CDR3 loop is CSAKIPGQGTIDEQFF.

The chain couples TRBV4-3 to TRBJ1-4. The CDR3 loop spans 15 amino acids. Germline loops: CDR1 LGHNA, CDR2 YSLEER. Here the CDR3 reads CASSQREVTNEKLFF.

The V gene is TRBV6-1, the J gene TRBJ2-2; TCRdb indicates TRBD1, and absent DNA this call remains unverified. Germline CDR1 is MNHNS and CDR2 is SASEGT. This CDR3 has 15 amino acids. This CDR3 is CATVQGQANTGELFF.

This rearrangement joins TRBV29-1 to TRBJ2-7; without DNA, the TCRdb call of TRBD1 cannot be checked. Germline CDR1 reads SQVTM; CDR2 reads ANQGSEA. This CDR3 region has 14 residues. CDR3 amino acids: CSVEAGTGIYEQYF.

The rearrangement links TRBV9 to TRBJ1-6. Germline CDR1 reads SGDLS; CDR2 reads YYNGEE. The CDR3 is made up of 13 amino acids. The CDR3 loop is CASSVDSRSPLHF.

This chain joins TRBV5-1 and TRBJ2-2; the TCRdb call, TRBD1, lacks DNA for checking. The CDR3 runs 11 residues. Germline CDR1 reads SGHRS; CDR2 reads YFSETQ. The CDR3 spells CASRGAGELFF.

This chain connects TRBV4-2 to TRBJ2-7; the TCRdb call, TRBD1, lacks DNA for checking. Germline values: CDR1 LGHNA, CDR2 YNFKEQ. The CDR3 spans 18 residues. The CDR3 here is CASSQERQASDISYEQYF.

The CDR3 region is CASSLLGTGLPQPQHF. The chain employs TRBV4-2 and TRBJ1-5; the D call of TRBD1 rests on TCRdb alone, since no DNA is present to check it. CDR3 length: 16 residues. CDR1 and CDR2 (germline): LGHNA, YNFKEQ.

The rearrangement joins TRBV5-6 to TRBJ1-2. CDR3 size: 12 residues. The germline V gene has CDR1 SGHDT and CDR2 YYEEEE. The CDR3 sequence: CASSVSGYGYTF.